The 9 T cell receptor beta chains listed next were all sequenced from one sample in a study of blood T cell repertoires in COVID-19. Assay: immunoSEQ multiplex PCR; the TCRdb copy retains only in-frame clones and omits some. The profile shows hundreds of thousands of clones, 70% to 90% of them singletons. Sequencing used PBMCs or T cells enriched from blood (not recorded which). The origin of the receptors is a man in his forties or fifties who had recovered from COVID-19.

V is TRBV6-2 or TRBV6-3 and J is TRBJ1-6; 7 bases align to TRBD1. The CDR3 spans 16 residues. The trim removed 2 bases at V and 4 bases at J, leaving 5 bases unmatched. The V gene's germline CDR1 is MNHEY and CDR2 SVGEGT. Here the CDR3 DNA reads TGTGCCAGCAGTTACGCATGGGACAGTTATAATTCACCCCTCCACTTT. Translated, it gives CASSYAWDSYNSPLHF.

This sequence joins TRBV27 and TRBJ2-3; possible D gene TRBD2, 7 bases. The CDR3 is made up of 16 amino acids. V lost 0 bases to trimming and J lost 9 bases, with 19 bases between them. Germline CDR1 reads MNHEY; CDR2 reads SMNVEV (reference sequence). CDR3 bases: TGTGCCAGCAGTTTATCTCGGGGGGCTGCAATGTTGACGCAGTATTTT. Its protein is CASSLSRGAAMLTQYF.

This clone was recorded many times. The chain uses TRBV27 and TRBJ2-7, with 10 nucleotides matching TRBD2. Per germline, CDR1 MNHEY and CDR2 SMNVEV (reference sequence). This CDR3 has 16 amino acids. The V and J ends lost 4 bases and 7 bases, in that order; junction bases with no gene match: 13. CDR3: CASSSLAGALRWEQYF. The CDR3 DNA reads as TGTGCCAGCAGTTCCCTAGCGGGGGCCCTTCGTTGGGAGCAGTACTTC.

The CDR3 here is CASSDPRGGETQYF. CDR3 in DNA: TGTGCCAGCAGTGATCCACGGGGGGGAGAGACCCAGTACTTC. The V and J genes are TRBV6-1 and TRBJ2-5, with 8 positions matching TRBD2. CDR1 is MNHNS, CDR2 SASEGT, per germline. Unmatched junction bases numbered 4, after V lost 3 bases and J lost 4 bases. The CDR3 loop spans 14 amino acids.

The CDR3 coding sequence is TGTGCCAGCAGTTACTCGGGGGCATCGGCCACTGAAGCTTTCTTT. This translates into CASSYSGASATEAFF. The chain has TRBV6-5 and TRBJ1-1, with D tentatively TRBD1 (6 bases). CDR1 and CDR2 from the germline V gene are MNHEY and SVGAGI. The CDR3 consists of 15 residues. Trimming took off 0 bases at V and 4 bases at J, with 12 bases between the two ends.

The J gene is TRBJ2-7, the V gene TRBV4-2; 10 bases match TRBD2. There are 18 residues in the CDR3. J was trimmed by 5 bases and V by 4 bases; bases with no gene match: 17. The germline V gene encodes CDR1 LGHNA and CDR2 YNFKEQ. CDR3: CASSRQASKLAGSDEQYF. CDR3 nucleotide sequence: TGTGCCAGCAGCCGCCAAGCGTCGAAACTAGCGGGAAGCGACGAGCAGTACTTC.

The chain has TRBV10-3 and TRBJ1-3; D not resolved. The germline gives CDR1 ENHRY, CDR2 SYGVKD. The CDR3 is 14 amino acids. V lost 0 bases and J 9 bases, leaving 12 bases between the germline ends. The CDR3 DNA is TGTGCCATCAGTGAGTCGACCGTGTCGGGCACCATATATTTT. Its protein product is CAISESTVSGTIYF.

The chain employs TRBV2 and TRBJ2-3; 9 nucleotides match TRBD2. The ends lost 0 bases at V and 6 bases at J; junction bases unmatched: 13. CDR1 is SNHLY, CDR2 FYNNEI, per germline. The CDR3 loop spans 18 amino acids. CDR3 DNA sequence: TGTGCCAGCAGTGAAGCGCTTCGAATCCGCGGGAGGGTGGATACGCAGTATTTT. Amino acid sequence: CASSEALRIRGRVDTQYF. The full variable domain, in which reference TRBV2 and TRBJ2-3 provide the parts outside the CDR3, is EPEVTQTPSHQVTQMGQEVILRCVPISNHLYFYWYRQILGQKVEFLVSFYNNEISEKSEIFDDQFSVERPDGSNFTLKIRSTKLEDSAMYFCASSEALRIRGRVDTQYFGPGTRLTVL.

This clone was counted between two and nine times. The chain recombines TRBV2 with TRBJ2-5, with 8 bases identical to TRBD1. The CDR3 covers 14 residues. In germline, CDR1 is SNHLY, CDR2 FYNNEI. Trimming cost V 5 bases and J 4 bases; bases outside gene matches: 6. The CDR3 sequence: CASSTTGVVETQYF. For the CDR3, the DNA is TGTGCCAGCAGTACGACAGGGGTGGTAGAGACCCAGTACTTC.